Presented here are 9 T cell receptor beta chains from one specimen sequenced in a study of blood T cell repertoires in COVID-19. TCRdb's table, derived via immunoSEQ multiplex PCR, lists solely in-frame clones and lacks some. The data contain approximately 75,000 clones, around 80% of them singletons. The specimen was peripheral blood. The receptors were gathered from a woman of 80 years or more with active or convalescent COVID-19.

This clone occurred once. At one boundary the junction diverges from the germline segment, which might be a read error. The chain combines TRBV7-7 with TRBJ1-4; 8 bases agree with TRBD1. CDR1 is SSHAT, CDR2 FNYEAQ, per germline (reference sequence). The CDR3 consists of 14 residues. The CDR3 loop reads CASSCHRGKEKLFF. The CDR3 DNA reads TGTGCTAGCAGCTGTCACAGGGGGAAGGAAAAACTGTTTTTT.

V and J are TRBV15 and TRBJ2-3; 8 bases match TRBD2. CDR1 and CDR2 (germline): LNHNV, YYDKDF (reference sequence). The trim removed 0 bases at V and 1 base at J, leaving 3 bases unmatched. CDR3 length: 16 residues. Here the CDR3 DNA reads TGTGCCACCAGCAGAGATCGGGGGGGCGGCACAGATACGCAGTATTTT. Translated: CATSRDRGGGTDTQYF.

In its sample, this clone was seen a few times. CDR3 coding DNA: TGTGCCAGCAGTGTTGGCACCTCGAACACTGAAGCTTTCTTT. As protein: CASSVGTSNTEAFF. V and J are TRBV2 and TRBJ1-1, with D uncertain. CDR3 length: 14 amino acids. Germline V gene lookup returns CDR1 SNHLY and CDR2 FYNNEI. V lost 4 bases and J 1 base, leaving 10 bases between the germline ends. Using reference TRBV2 and TRBJ1-1 for the parts outside the CDR3, the full variable domain is EPEVTQTPSHQVTQMGQEVILRCVPISNHLYFYWYRQILGQKVEFLVSFYNNEISEKSEIFDDQFSVERPDGSNFTLKIRSTKLEDSAMYFCASSVGTSNTEAFFGQGTRLTVV.

This sequence joins TRBV19 and TRBJ2-5, with TRBD2 matching 11 bases. CDR1 LNHDA and CDR2 SQIVND come from the germline V gene (reference sequence). The junction had 3 bases not matched to a gene; V was cut back by 4 bases and J by 5 bases. This CDR3 is 14 amino acids long. CDR3 nucleotides: TGTGCCAGTAGTACGACTAGCGGGGAGGAGACCCAGTACTTC. Translated, it gives CASSTTSGEETQYF.

This clone occurred a few times. This chain connects TRBV6-2 or TRBV6-3 to TRBJ1-3; D perhaps matches TRBD1 (6 bases). The CDR3 totals 16 residues. Germline V gene lookup returns CDR1 MNHEY and CDR2 SVGEGT. V gave up 6 bases and J gave up 0 bases, with 15 bases separating them. Here the CDR3 DNA reads TGTGCCAGCAGCCTACGACAGGTTAACTCTGGAAACACCATATATTTT. Encoded protein: CASSLRQVNSGNTIYF.

The chain is built from TRBV7-8 and TRBJ2-5; 9 nucleotides line up with TRBD2. CDR3 length equals 16 residues. The germline gives CDR1 SGHVS, CDR2 FQNEAQ. V was clipped by 1 base and J by 2 bases; unmatched bases: 5. The CDR3 nucleotides are TGTGCCAGCAGCTTAGTGCCCGCGGGGGGGCAAGAGACCCAGTACTTC. This encodes CASSLVPAGGQETQYF.

V and J are TRBV19 and TRBJ2-5; the D gene is possibly TRBD1 (6 bases). This CDR3 is built from 14 residues. The germline gives CDR1 LNHDA, CDR2 SQIVND (reference sequence). The V end was cut by 5 bases, the J end by 5 bases, with 15 bases between. CDR3 sequence (DNA): TGTGCCAGTAGTGAGACAGGAGTTTGGGAGACCCAGTACTTC. Its translation: CASSETGVWETQYF.

The J gene is TRBJ2-1, the V gene TRBV20-1, with unresolved D. Per the germline V gene, CDR1 is DFQATT and CDR2 is SNEGSKA (reference sequence). Trimming took 7 bases from V and 8 from J, leaving 12 bases between them. This CDR3 has 11 amino acids. CDR3 amino acids: CSGGRGDEQFF. The DNA of the CDR3 is TGCAGTGGAGGCCGCGGCGATGAGCAGTTCTTC.

This clone came up a few times. The chain joins TRBV7-9 to TRBJ1-1; no clear D. The CDR3 totals 14 residues. CDR1 is SEHNR and CDR2 is FQNEAQ in the germline V gene (reference sequence). The V end lost 0 bases, the J end lost 8 bases, and 13 bases lay between the germline ends. Here the CDR3 reads CASSLAGRIGEAFF. The CDR3 DNA sequence: TGTGCCAGCAGCTTAGCTGGCAGGATTGGCGAAGCTTTCTTT. The complete variable domain, with remaining parts taken from reference TRBV7-9 and TRBJ1-1, reads DTGVSQNPRHKITKRGQNVTFRCDPISEHNRLYWYRQTLGQGPEFLTYFQNEAQLEKSRLLSDRFSAERPKGSFSTLEIQRTEQGDSAMYLCASSLAGRIGEAFFGQGTRLTVV.